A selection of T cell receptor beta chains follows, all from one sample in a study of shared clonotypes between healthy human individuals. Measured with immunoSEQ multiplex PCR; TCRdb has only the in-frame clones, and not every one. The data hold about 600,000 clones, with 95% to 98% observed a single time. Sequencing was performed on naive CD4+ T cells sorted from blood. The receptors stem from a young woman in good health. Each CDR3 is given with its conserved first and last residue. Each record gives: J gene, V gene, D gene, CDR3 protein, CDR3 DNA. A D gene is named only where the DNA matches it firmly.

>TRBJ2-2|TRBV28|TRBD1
CASRLQGAGRTGELFF
TGTGCCAGCAGACTACAGGGGGCGGGGCGCACCGGGGAGCTGTTTTTT
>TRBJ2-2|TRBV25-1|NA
CASKKNTGELFF
TGTGCCAGCAAAAAGAACACCGGGGAGCTGTTTTTT
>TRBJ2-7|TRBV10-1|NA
CASSGQLSYEQYF
TGCGCCAGCAGTGGACAGCTCTCCTACGAGCAGTACTTC
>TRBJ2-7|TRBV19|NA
CASSHGRYEQYF
TGTGCCAGTAGTCACGGGCGCTACGAGCAGTACTTC
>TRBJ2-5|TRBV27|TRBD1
CASTGTGQAAQYF
TGTGCCAGCACCGGGACAGGCCAGGCGGCCCAGTACTTC
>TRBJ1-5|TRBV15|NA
CATTSQGNQPQHF
TGTGCCACCACCTCTCAGGGCAATCAGCCCCAGCATTTT
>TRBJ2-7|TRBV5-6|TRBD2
CASSPRPGLREGYEQYF
TGTGCCAGCAGCCCCCGCCCGGGTTTGCGGGAGGGGTACGAGCAGTACTTC
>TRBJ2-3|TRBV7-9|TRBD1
CASSDTWTGADTQYF
TGTGCCAGCAGCGATACTTGGACAGGGGCAGATACGCAGTATTTT
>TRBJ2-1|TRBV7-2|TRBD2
CASSSLLAGAGEQFF
TGTGCCAGCAGCTCCCTCCTAGCGGGAGCGGGTGAGCAGTTCTTC
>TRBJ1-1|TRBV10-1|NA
CASSVSRAQRTEAFF
TGCGCCAGCAGCGTAAGTCGGGCCCAACGGACTGAAGCTTTCTTT
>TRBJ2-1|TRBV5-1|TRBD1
CASRLGTGYYNEQFF
TGCGCCAGCCGCCTAGGGACAGGCTATTACAATGAGCAGTTCTTC
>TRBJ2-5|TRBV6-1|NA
CASSEAAVVGGTQYF
TGTGCCAGCAGTGAAGCGGCTGTGGTAGGGGGGACCCAGTACTTC
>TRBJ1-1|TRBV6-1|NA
CASSEILNTEAFF
TGTGCCAGCAGTGAAATCCTGAACACTGAAGCTTTCTTT
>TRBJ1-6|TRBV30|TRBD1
CARRVTGGNSPLHF
TGTGCCCGGAGAGTTACAGGGGGAAATTCACCCCTCCACTTT
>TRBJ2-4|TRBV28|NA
CAGRRGGENIQYF
TGTGCCGGGAGGCGGGGCGGGGAAAACATTCAGTACTTC
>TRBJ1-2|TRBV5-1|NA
CASSFAGINYGYTF
TGCGCCAGCAGCTTTGCAGGGATAAACTATGGCTACACCTTC
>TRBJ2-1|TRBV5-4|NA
CASSKRRADNEQFF
TGTGCCAGCAGCAAACGAAGGGCAGACAATGAGCAGTTCTTC
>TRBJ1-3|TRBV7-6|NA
CASRQGSGNTIYF
TGTGCCAGCAGACAGGGTTCTGGAAACACCATATATTTT
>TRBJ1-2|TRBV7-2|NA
CASSERTAPRYTF
TGTGCCAGCAGCGAAAGGACTGCTCCGAGGTACACCTTC
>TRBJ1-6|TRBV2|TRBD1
CASTRTGDSPLHF
TGTGCCAGCACTCGGACAGGGGATTCACCCCTCCACTTT
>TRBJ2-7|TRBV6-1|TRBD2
CASSGGTSGFDYEQYF
TGTGCCAGCAGTGGAGGGACTAGCGGGTTCGACTACGAGCAGTACTTC
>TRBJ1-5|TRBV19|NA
CASRRTSYSNQPQHF
TGTGCCAGTAGACGGACATCGTACAGCAATCAGCCCCAGCATTTT
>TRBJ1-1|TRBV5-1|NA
CASSLSGDGGTEAFF
TGCGCCAGCAGCTTGTCGGGCGATGGCGGGACTGAAGCTTTCTTT